This T cell receptor (beta chain) was identified in a study of blood T cell repertoires in COVID-19. On the study more broadly: The samples span acute and convalescent COVID-19 from the United States, Italy and Spain. Nucleic acid was either cDNA or gDNA, and it came from T cells, B-cell-depleted T cells, or PBMCs.

Per germline, CDR1 LGHNA and CDR2 YNFKEQ. V lost 0 bases and J 14 bases, leaving 19 bases between the germline ends. This CDR3 is built from 15 residues. Original methodology: Reference gene primer amplification gave nucleated cell count estimates. Measured with immunoSEQ multiplex PCR; TCRdb has only the in-frame clones, and not every one. That table gives V, J and clone size, and the DNA gave D and trimming. The sample holds roughly 120,000 clones, 85% to 90% seen once. V and J are TRBV4-2 and TRBJ1-4, with D maybe TRBD1 (5 bases). Sequenced material: peripheral blood. The origin of this receptor is a woman between 50 and 59 years old with active or convalescent COVID-19. CDR3 nucleotide sequence: TGTGCCAGCAGCCAAGATACTGGACACCCGATTAAGCTGTTTTTT. Translated, it gives CASSQDTGHPIKLFF.